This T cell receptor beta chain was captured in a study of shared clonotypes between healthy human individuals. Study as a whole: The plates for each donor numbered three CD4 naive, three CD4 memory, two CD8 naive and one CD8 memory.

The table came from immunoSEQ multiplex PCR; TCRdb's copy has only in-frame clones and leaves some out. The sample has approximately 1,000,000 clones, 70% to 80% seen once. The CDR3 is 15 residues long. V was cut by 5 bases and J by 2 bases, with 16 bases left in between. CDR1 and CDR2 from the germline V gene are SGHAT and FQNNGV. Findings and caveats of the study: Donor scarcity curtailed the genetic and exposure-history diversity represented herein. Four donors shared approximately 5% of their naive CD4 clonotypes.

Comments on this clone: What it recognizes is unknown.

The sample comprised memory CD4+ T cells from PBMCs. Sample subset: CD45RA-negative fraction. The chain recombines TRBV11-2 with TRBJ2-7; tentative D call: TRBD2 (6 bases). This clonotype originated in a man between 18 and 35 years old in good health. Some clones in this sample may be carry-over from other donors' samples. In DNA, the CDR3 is TGTGCCAGCAGCGCCGGGGCGGGACCGGCCTACGAGCAGTACTTC. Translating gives CASSAGAGPAYEQYF.